The next 27 T cell receptor beta chains were all read from a single sample in a study of shared clonotypes between healthy human individuals. Sequenced by immunoSEQ multiplex PCR; TCRdb stores in-frame clones only, minus some. This table has roughly 700,000 clones, 90% appearing once. Specimen: memory CD8+ T cells from PBMCs. Regarding subset: CD45RO+ cells pooled with CCR7-negative TemRA cells. These receptors all come from a man younger than 30 in good health. Some clones in this sample may be carry-over from other donors' samples.

This clone appeared once. The chain joins TRBV6-4 to TRBJ2-1, with D unclear. This CDR3 has 13 amino acids. Trimming cost V 5 bases and J 7 bases, with 12 bases left between them. Germline-derived CDR1 and CDR2 are MRHNA and SNTAGT. CDR3 sequence: CASSPGELNEQFF. DNA for the CDR3: TGTGCCAGCAGTCCGGGCGAACTGAATGAGCAGTTCTTC.

The rearrangement links TRBV14 to TRBJ2-1; 9 nucleotides align to TRBD2. Germline-derived CDR1 and CDR2 are SGHDN and FVKESK. Unmatched junction bases numbered 16, after V lost 0 bases and J lost 10 bases. The CDR3 has 18 residues. The CDR3, as DNA: TGTGCCAGCAGCCAAGAACAGCCAACTAGCGGGTGGGAGAAGGAGCAGTTCTTC. It is translated as CASSQEQPTSGWEKEQFF.

This clone was observed a few times. The chain joins TRBV28 to TRBJ2-1; TRBD2 aligns across 7 bases. This CDR3 has 14 residues. The V gene's germline CDR1 is MDHEN and CDR2 SYDVKM. V lost 2 bases to trimming and J lost 4 bases; unmatched junction nucleotides: 2. The CDR3 loop is CASSLLAEYNEQFF. The CDR3 bases are TGTGCCAGCAGTTTACTAGCGGAGTACAATGAGCAGTTCTTC.

The gene calls are TRBV7-3 and TRBJ2-1; TRBD2 is a possible D gene (6 bases). In germline, CDR1 is SGHTA, CDR2 FQGTGA. The V end was cut by 6 bases, the J end by 5 bases, with 11 bases between. CDR3 size: 13 residues. CDR3 sequence reads: CASSRGFNNEQFF. In DNA, the CDR3 is TGTGCCAGCAGTCGGGGGTTTAACAATGAGCAGTTCTTC.

The chain is built from TRBV11-2 and TRBJ2-7; 7 bases agree with TRBD1. Trimming cost V 3 bases and J 3 bases; bases outside gene matches: 5. The CDR3 totals 14 residues. Per the germline V gene, CDR1 is SGHAT and CDR2 is FQNNGV. The DNA for the CDR3 is TGTGCCAGCAGCTTCGGAAACAGGGGCTACGAGCAGTACTTC. This translates into CASSFGNRGYEQYF.

The rearrangement uses TRBV28 and TRBJ2-5; D is possibly TRBD1 or TRBD2 (5 bases each). Germline V gene data show CDR1 as MDHEN and CDR2 as SYDVKM. The germline V and J ends were trimmed by 6 bases and 2 bases, with 16 bases remaining between them. CDR3 length: 15 residues. The chain's CDR3 is CASSTNLGVQETQYF. The DNA for the CDR3 is TGTGCCAGCAGCACAAATCTGGGGGTACAAGAGACCCAGTACTTC.

This chain joins TRBV7-9 and TRBJ2-7, with unresolved D. Germline values: CDR1 SEHNR, CDR2 FQNEAQ (reference sequence). Trimming stripped 5 bases from V and 6 bases from J, with 14 bases between. This CDR3 comprises 13 residues. CDR3 coding DNA: TGTGCCAGCAGCCCAGACCCGCCAAGCGAGCAGTACTTC. It translates to CASSPDPPSEQYF.

A note on this clone: Different DNA sequences within this sample yield the same CDR3. The V and J genes are TRBV5-1 and TRBJ2-7, with 11 bases fitting TRBD2. Germline V gene sequence: CDR1 SGHRS, CDR2 YFSETQ. There are 14 residues in the CDR3. Trimming at V came to 4 bases and at J to 4 bases, leaving 4 bases not matched to a gene. The CDR3 loop reads CASSLAGGVYEQYF. The CDR3 bases are TGCGCCAGCAGCCTAGCGGGAGGCGTGTACGAGCAGTACTTC.

CDR3 DNA: TGTGCCAGCAGCGTAGGACGGGCCTACAATGAGCAGTTCTTC. This codes for CASSVGRAYNEQFF. V usage is TRBV9 and J usage is TRBJ2-1; D unclear. The CDR3 is 14 residues long. The V and J ends lost 0 bases and 2 bases respectively, with 6 bases between them. CDR1 is SGDLS, CDR2 YYNGEE, per germline.

The chain carries TRBV28 and TRBJ2-5; TRBD2 aligns across 13 bases. The CDR3 has 19 amino acids. Germline V gene lookup returns CDR1 MDHEN and CDR2 SYDVKM. With V trimmed by 6 bases and J by 0 bases, 13 bases remained unmatched. The CDR3 nucleotides read TGTGCCAGCAGCCATCCCCCGGGACTAGCGGGACCCCACCAAGAGACCCAGTACTTC. Its translation: CASSHPPGLAGPHQETQYF.

The chain is built from TRBV28 and TRBJ1-5; no reliable D call. From germline, CDR1 is MDHEN and CDR2 SYDVKM. The CDR3 spans 14 residues. V was cut by 3 bases and J by 0 bases, with 6 bases left in between. The CDR3 region is CASSFSGSNQPQHF. CDR3 sequence (DNA): TGTGCCAGCAGTTTTTCGGGTAGCAATCAGCCCCAGCATTTT. The full variable domain, with the rest looked up from reference TRBV28 and TRBJ1-5, is DVKVTQSSRYLVKRTGEKVFLECVQDMDHENMFWYRQDPGLGLRLIYFSYDVKMKEKGDIPEGYSVSREKKERFSLILESASTNQTSMYLCASSFSGSNQPQHFGDGTRLSIL.

V and J are TRBV28 and TRBJ2-5; 7 bases line up with TRBD1. The CDR3 has 15 amino acids. Germline CDR1 and CDR2: MDHEN and SYDVKM. The junction had 9 bases not matched to a gene; V was cut back by 7 bases and J by 1 base. The chain's CDR3 is CASTFGTDIQETQYF. In DNA, the CDR3 is TGTGCCAGCACCTTTGGGACAGACATCCAAGAGACCCAGTACTTC.

The CDR3 bases are TGTGCCAGCCGTCCCATTGACAGGGCGATACGAGGAGGGTACGAGCAGTACTTC. This codes for CASRPIDRAIRGGYEQYF. The chain links TRBV28 to TRBJ2-7, with a weak D call TRBD1 (7 bases). Looked up from germline, CDR1 is MDHEN and CDR2 is SYDVKM. The V end was cut by 8 bases, the J end by 4 bases, with 30 bases between. The CDR3 spans 18 residues.

The chain combines TRBV9 with TRBJ2-1; 8 bases are a match to TRBD2. CDR1 is SGDLS, CDR2 YYNGEE, per germline. The V gene end was trimmed by 0 bases and the J gene end by 8 bases; junction bases not matched to a gene: 1. The CDR3 loop spans 13 amino acids. The CDR3 region has the DNA TGTGCCAGCAGCGTAGTTAGCGGGGATGAGCAGTTCTTC. It yields the protein CASSVVSGDEQFF.

V is TRBV6-1 and J is TRBJ2-1; D may be TRBD1 or TRBD2 (7 bases each). The CDR3 spans 16 residues. V lost 1 base and J 2 bases, leaving 12 bases between the germline ends. Germline assignment: CDR1 MNHNS and CDR2 SASEGT. DNA of the CDR3: TGTGCCAGCAGTGAAGAGGCAGGGGGGGCCTACAATGAGCAGTTCTTC. This gives the protein CASSEEAGGAYNEQFF.

In its sample, this clone was seen once. The identical CDR3 is also encoded by other nucleotide sequences in the sample. The chain is built from TRBV27 and TRBJ2-1; D not certain. In germline, CDR1 is MNHEY, CDR2 SMNVEV (reference sequence). Trimming took off 3 bases at V and 3 bases at J, with 6 bases between the two ends. The CDR3 spans 13 residues. The CDR3 bases are TGTGCCAGCAGTTTGGCCAGCTACAATGAGCAGTTCTTC. Translation: CASSLASYNEQFF.

The chain employs TRBV7-3 and TRBJ2-7; D not resolved. Trimming left V 5 bases short and J 3 bases short, with 11 bases between. The CDR3 extends over 13 amino acids. Germline V gene sequence: CDR1 SGHTA, CDR2 FQGTGA. The DNA for the CDR3 is TGTGCCAGCAGCGTTATTGCCGGCTACGAGCAGTACTTC. Amino acids: CASSVIAGYEQYF.

The gene calls are TRBV7-7 and TRBJ1-3; D is perhaps TRBD1 (5 bases). V was trimmed by 5 bases and J by 5 bases, leaving 13 bases between them. The CDR3 sequence is 14 residues long. The germline V gene has CDR1 SSHAT and CDR2 FNYEAQ (reference sequence). CDR3 nucleotide sequence: TGTGCCAGCAGCCCCGGGACGGATAGAAACACCATATATTTT. Encoded protein: CASSPGTDRNTIYF.

The chain employs TRBV4-2 and TRBJ2-1, with D possibly matching TRBD2 (7 bases). Trimming left V 3 bases short and J 5 bases short, with 17 bases between. The CDR3 has 16 amino acids. CDR1 and CDR2 (germline): LGHNA, YNFKEQ. CDR3 coding DNA: TGTGCCAGCAGCCACGCTGGACTAGGGGGTGACAATGAGCAGTTCTTC. It yields the protein CASSHAGLGGDNEQFF.

The table lists this clone with a count of one. This rearrangement joins TRBV7-3 to TRBJ2-1, with TRBD2 matching 9 bases. Trimming took 5 bases from V and 1 from J; bases not matched to a gene: 6. Germline V CDR1 and CDR2: SGHTA, FQGTGA. The CDR3 length is 16 residues. This CDR3 is CASSELAGVSYNEQFF. As DNA, the CDR3 is TGTGCCAGCAGCGAATTAGCGGGAGTATCCTACAATGAGCAGTTCTTC.

The rearrangement joins TRBV28 to TRBJ2-3; a possible D gene is TRBD1 (6 bases). The germline V and J ends were trimmed by 6 bases and 2 bases, with 12 bases remaining between them. Germline assignment: CDR1 MDHEN and CDR2 SYDVKM. This CDR3 contains 14 residues. CDR3 in amino acids: CASSWTANTDTQYF. As DNA, the CDR3 is TGTGCCAGCAGCTGGACAGCCAACACAGATACGCAGTATTTT.

This chain uses TRBV9 with TRBJ1-2; TRBD1 is a possible D gene (6 bases). CDR1 and CDR2 from the germline V gene are SGDLS and YYNGEE. The V gene lost 2 bases and the J gene lost 4 bases, with 12 bases spanning the gap. The CDR3 contains 14 residues. The chain's CDR3 is CASSVGGLTYGYTF. The CDR3 DNA is TGTGCCAGCAGCGTGGGGGGCTTGACCTATGGCTACACCTTC.

The rearrangement uses TRBV30 and TRBJ1-4; 7 bases line up with TRBD1. This CDR3 is built from 14 residues. CDR1 and CDR2 (germline): GTSNPN, SVGIG (reference sequence). J gave up 6 bases and V 2 bases, and 6 bases lay outside the gene matches. CDR3 in DNA: TGTGCCTGGAGTAACGACAGGGTTTATGAAAAACTGTTTTTT. Translated, it gives CAWSNDRVYEKLFF.

Points on this clone: At the DNA level, this CDR3 is encoded by other sequences in the same sample as well. V and J are TRBV28 and TRBJ2-7; TRBD1 matches at 8 bases. V was clipped by 6 bases and J by 11 bases; unmatched bases: 6. CDR3 length: 11 residues. Germline-derived CDR1 and CDR2 are MDHEN and SYDVKM. CDR3 sequence reads: CASSRQGQEYF. The CDR3 bases are TGTGCCAGCAGCAGACAGGGGCAGGAGTACTTC.

The chain carries TRBV6-1 and TRBJ2-4, with D maybe TRBD1 (6 bases). This CDR3 contains 15 residues. CDR1 and CDR2 from the germline V gene are MNHNS and SASEGT. Trimming cost V 4 bases and J 2 bases, with 12 bases left between them. The DNA of the CDR3 is TGTGCCAGCAGTGGCCTCCGGGACACCAAAAACATTCAGTACTTC. It translates to CASSGLRDTKNIQYF.

The chain joins TRBV13 to TRBJ1-3, with TRBD1 matching over 8 bases. Germline CDR1 reads PRHDT; CDR2 reads FYEKMQ (reference sequence). J was trimmed by 8 bases and V by 5 bases; bases with no gene match: 11. There are 15 residues in the CDR3. The CDR3 loop is CASSPTTGASDTIYF. The CDR3 DNA reads as TGTGCCAGCAGCCCTACGACAGGGGCGTCGGACACCATATATTTT.

This clone was seen more than once but under ten times. The V call is TRBV6-1, the J call TRBJ2-6; no reliable D call. Deletions cut 2 bases from V and 0 bases from J, with 5 bases between. This CDR3 contains 15 residues. Germline V lookup: CDR1 MNHNS, CDR2 SASEGT. The CDR3 here is CASSEQNSGANVLTF. CDR3 coding DNA: TGTGCCAGCAGTGAACAAAACTCTGGGGCCAACGTCCTGACTTTC.